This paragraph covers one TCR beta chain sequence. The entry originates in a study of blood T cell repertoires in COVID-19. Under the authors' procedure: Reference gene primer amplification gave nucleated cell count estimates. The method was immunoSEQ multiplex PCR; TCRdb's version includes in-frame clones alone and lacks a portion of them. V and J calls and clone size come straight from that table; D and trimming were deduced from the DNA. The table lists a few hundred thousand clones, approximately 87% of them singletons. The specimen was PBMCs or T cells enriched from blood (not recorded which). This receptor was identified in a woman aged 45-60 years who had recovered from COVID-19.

In DNA form, the CDR3 reads TGTGCCAGCAGCTTGCGCAGGGGAGACTACGAGCAGTACTTC. Translation gives CASSLRRGDYEQYF. The chain uses TRBV5-4 and TRBJ2-7; D is perhaps TRBD1 (6 bases). This CDR3 has 14 amino acids. V was cut by 1 base and J by 3 bases, with 11 bases left in between. In germline, CDR1 is SGHNT, CDR2 YYREEE (reference sequence). The full variable domain, with the rest looked up from reference TRBV5-4 and TRBJ2-7, is ETGVTQSPTHLIKTRGQQVTLRCSSQSGHNTVSWYQQALGQGPQFIFQYYREEENGRGNFPPRFSGLQFPNYSSELNVNALELDDSALYLCASSLRRGDYEQYFGPGTRLTVT.